This T cell receptor (beta chain) was sequenced in a study of T cells after yellow fever vaccination. On the study more broadly: Each low-cell-number fraction was prepared by means of SMART-Seq v4 Ultra Low Input.

Via MiXCR, TCRdb re-called the 5' RACE reads, giving one row per CDR3 protein. In the table there are 100,000 to 150,000 distinct CDR3 sequences, under 8% of which are singletons. The ends lost 1 base at V and 13 bases at J; junction bases unmatched: 5. The CDR3 extends over 13 amino acids. Looked up from germline, CDR1 is SGHTA and CDR2 is FQGNSA. Findings and limits, study-wide: Among primary-vaccination clones, most reappeared after the booster, at almost 98% for CD4 and about 90% for CD8.

This clonotype came up many times. The antigen is unknown. The TCR originated in a man younger than 30 who received the YFV17D yellow fever vaccine. Sequenced here: CD4+ T cells sorted from PBMCs, sampled 9 to 11 days after the first yellow fever vaccination. This chain uses TRBV7-2 with TRBJ2-1; 9 bases fit TRBD1. CDR3 protein: CASSLGTGDLQFF. Here the CDR3 DNA reads TGTGCCAGCAGCTTAGGGACAGGGGATCTCCAGTTCTTC.